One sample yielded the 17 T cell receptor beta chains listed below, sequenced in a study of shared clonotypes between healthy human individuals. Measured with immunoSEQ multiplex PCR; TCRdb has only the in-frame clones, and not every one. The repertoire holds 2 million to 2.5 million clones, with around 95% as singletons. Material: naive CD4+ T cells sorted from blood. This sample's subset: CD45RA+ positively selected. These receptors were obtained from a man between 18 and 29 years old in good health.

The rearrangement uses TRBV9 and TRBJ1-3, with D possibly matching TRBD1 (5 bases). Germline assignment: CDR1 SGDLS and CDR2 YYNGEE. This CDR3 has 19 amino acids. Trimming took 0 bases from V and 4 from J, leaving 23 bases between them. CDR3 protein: CASSVGLRGELPLGNTIYF. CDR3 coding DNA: TGTGCCAGCAGCGTAGGGTTGCGGGGGGAGCTCCCTCTGGGAAACACCATATATTTT.

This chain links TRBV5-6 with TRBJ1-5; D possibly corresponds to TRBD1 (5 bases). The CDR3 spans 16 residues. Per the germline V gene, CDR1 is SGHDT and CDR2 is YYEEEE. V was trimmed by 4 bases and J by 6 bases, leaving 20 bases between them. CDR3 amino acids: CASSIFPGTQGQPQHF. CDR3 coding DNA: TGTGCCAGCAGCATTTTCCCCGGGACCCAGGGTCAGCCCCAGCATTTT.

CDR3 sequence (DNA): TGTGCCAGCAGTTACAGGGACAGGTTATTTTACGAGCAGTACTTC. Its translation: CASSYRDRLFYEQYF. The chain has TRBV6-5 and TRBJ2-7; the match to TRBD1 covers 8 bases. Trimming took 2 bases from V and 4 from J; bases not matched to a gene: 7. This CDR3 comprises 15 residues. CDR1 is MNHEY and CDR2 is SVGAGI in the germline V gene.

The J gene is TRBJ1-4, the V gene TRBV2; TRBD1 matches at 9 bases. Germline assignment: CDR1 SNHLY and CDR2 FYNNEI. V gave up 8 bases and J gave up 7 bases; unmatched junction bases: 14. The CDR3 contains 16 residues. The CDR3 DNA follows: TGTGCCAGCCACCCCAGGCCGGGACAGGGAGGTGAAAAACTGTTTTTT. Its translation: CASHPRPGQGGEKLFF.

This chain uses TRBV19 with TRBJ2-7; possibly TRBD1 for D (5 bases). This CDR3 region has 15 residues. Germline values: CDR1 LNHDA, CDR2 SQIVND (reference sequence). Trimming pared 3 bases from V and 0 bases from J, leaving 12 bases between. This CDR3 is CASSIQQGHSYEQYF. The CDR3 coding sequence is TGTGCCAGTAGTATTCAGCAGGGTCACTCCTACGAGCAGTACTTC.

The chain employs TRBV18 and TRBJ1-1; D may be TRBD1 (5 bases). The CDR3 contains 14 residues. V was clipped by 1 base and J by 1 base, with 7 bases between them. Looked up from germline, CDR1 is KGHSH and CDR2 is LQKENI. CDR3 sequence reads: CASSPRQPNTEAFF. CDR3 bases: TGTGCCAGCTCACCACGACAGCCGAACACTGAAGCTTTCTTT.

CDR3 nucleotides: TGTGCCAGCAGCAGATCCTCAGCGGCCTACCAAGAGACCCAGTACTTC. Translation gives CASSRSSAAYQETQYF. The V gene is TRBV21-1, the J gene TRBJ2-5; the D call in the table, TRBD2, was not verified against the DNA. TRBV21-1 is given as a pseudogene. This CDR3 is built from 16 residues.

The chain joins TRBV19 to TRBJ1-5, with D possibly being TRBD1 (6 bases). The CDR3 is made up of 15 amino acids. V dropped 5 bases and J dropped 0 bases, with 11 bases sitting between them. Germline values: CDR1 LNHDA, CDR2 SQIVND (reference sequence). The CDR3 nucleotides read TGTGCCAGTAGTTTCCAGGGGAGTAGCAATCAGCCCCAGCATTTT. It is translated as CASSFQGSSNQPQHF. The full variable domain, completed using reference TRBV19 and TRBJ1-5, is DGGITQSPKYLFRKEGQNVTLSCEQNLNHDAMYWYRQDPGQGLRLIYYSQIVNDFQKGDIAEGYSVSREKKESFPLTVTSAQKNPTAFYLCASSFQGSSNQPQHFGDGTRLSIL.

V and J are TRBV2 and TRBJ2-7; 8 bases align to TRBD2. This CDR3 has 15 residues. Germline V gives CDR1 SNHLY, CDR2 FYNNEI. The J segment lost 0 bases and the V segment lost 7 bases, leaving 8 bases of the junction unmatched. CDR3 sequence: CASTPTSGSSYEQYF. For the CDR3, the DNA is TGTGCCAGCACCCCGACCAGCGGGAGCTCCTACGAGCAGTACTTC. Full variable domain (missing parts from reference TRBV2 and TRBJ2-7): EPEVTQTPSHQVTQMGQEVILRCVPISNHLYFYWYRQILGQKVEFLVSFYNNEISEKSEIFDDQFSVERPDGSNFTLKIRSTKLEDSAMYFCASTPTSGSSYEQYFGPGTRLTVT.

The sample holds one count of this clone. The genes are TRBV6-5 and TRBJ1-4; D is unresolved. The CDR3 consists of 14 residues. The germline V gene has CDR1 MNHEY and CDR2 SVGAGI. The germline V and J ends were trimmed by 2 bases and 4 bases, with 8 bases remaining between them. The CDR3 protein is CASSYGQLNEKLFF. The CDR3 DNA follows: TGTGCCAGCAGTTACGGCCAGCTTAATGAAAAACTGTTTTTT.

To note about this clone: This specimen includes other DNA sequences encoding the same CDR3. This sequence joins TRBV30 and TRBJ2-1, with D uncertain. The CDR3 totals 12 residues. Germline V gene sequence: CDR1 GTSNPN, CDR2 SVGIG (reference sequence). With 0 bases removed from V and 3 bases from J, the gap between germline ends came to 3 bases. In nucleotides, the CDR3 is TGTGCCTGGAGTGTAGGCTACAATGAGCAGTTCTTC. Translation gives CAWSVGYNEQFF.

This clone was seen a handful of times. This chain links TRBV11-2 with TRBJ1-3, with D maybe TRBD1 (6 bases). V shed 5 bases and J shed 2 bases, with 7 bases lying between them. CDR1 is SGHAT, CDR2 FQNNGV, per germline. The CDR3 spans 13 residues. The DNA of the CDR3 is TGTGCCAGCAGCCCAGGGGCTGGAAACACCATATATTTT. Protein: CASSPGAGNTIYF.

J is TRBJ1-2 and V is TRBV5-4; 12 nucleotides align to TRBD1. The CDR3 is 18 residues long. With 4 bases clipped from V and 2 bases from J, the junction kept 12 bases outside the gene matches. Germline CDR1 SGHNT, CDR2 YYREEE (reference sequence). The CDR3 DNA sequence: TGTGCCAGCAGCCGGGGACAGGGGGCACAAACGCGGAACTATGGCTACACCTTC. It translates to CASSRGQGAQTRNYGYTF. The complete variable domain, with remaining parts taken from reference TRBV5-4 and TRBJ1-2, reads ETGVTQSPTHLIKTRGQQVTLRCSSQSGHNTVSWYQQALGQGPQFIFQYYREEENGRGNFPPRFSGLQFPNYSSELNVNALELDDSALYLCASSRGQGAQTRNYGYTFGSGTRLTVV.

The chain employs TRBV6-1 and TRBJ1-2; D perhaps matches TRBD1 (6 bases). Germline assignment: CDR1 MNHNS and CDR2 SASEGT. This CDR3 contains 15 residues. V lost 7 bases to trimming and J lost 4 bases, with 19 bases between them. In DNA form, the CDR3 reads TGTGCCAGCACCGAGGAGGGGGTAATTCTCTATGGCTACACCTTC. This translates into CASTEEGVILYGYTF.

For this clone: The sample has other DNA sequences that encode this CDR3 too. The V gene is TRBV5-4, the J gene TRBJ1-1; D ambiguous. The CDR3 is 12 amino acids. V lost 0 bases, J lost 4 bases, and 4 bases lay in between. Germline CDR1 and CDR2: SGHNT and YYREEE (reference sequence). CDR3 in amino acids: CASSLDSTEAFF. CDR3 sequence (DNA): TGTGCCAGCAGCTTGGACAGCACTGAAGCTTTCTTT.

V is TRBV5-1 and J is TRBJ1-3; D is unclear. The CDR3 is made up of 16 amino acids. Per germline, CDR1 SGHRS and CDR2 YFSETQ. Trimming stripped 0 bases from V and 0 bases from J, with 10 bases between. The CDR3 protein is CASSLGSSNSGNTIYF. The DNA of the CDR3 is TGCGCCAGCAGCTTGGGTTCATCCAACTCTGGAAACACCATATATTTT.

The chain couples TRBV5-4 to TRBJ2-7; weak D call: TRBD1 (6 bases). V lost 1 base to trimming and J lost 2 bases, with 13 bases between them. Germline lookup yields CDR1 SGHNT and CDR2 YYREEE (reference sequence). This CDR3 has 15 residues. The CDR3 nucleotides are TGTGCCAGCAGCTTGTACGTGGACAGAGCCTACGAGCAGTACTTC. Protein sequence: CASSLYVDRAYEQYF.